Shown below are 25 T cell receptor beta chains from a single sample sequenced in a study of cytomegalovirus exposure and HLA in healthy donors. The table came from immunoSEQ multiplex PCR; TCRdb's copy has only in-frame clones and leaves some out. The sample includes some 150,000 clones, around 84% seen only once; the top ten take approximately 2.2%. The sequenced sample was PBMCs. These TCRs come from a human donor in good health.

This clone was seen a handful of times. The chain has TRBV6-6 and TRBJ1-6, with TRBD1 identical over 7 bases. The CDR3 is 14 residues long. CDR1 is MNHNY and CDR2 is SVGAGI in the germline V gene (reference sequence). Trimming removed 7 bases from V and 7 bases from J; junction bases left unmatched: 7. CDR3 protein: CASINGDSNSPLHF. The DNA of the CDR3 is TGTGCCAGCATCAACGGGGACAGCAATTCACCCCTCCACTTT.

This chain links TRBV28 with TRBJ1-5, with 7 bases lining up with TRBD1. V was clipped by 4 bases and J by 4 bases; unmatched bases: 1. The CDR3 consists of 13 residues. In germline, CDR1 is MDHEN, CDR2 SYDVKM. CDR3 sequence (DNA): TGTGCCAGCAGTTCGACAGGGAATCAGCCCCAGCATTTT. Protein product: CASSSTGNQPQHF.

V usage is TRBV29-1 and J usage is TRBJ2-3; the match to TRBD2 covers 14 bases. Germline V gene sequence: CDR1 SQVTM, CDR2 ANQGSEA. This CDR3 contains 18 residues. Trimming removed 3 bases from V and 1 base from J; junction bases left unmatched: 9. CDR3 DNA sequence: TGCAGCGTTGAGGGACTAGCGGGAGAAAGAATGGGCACAGATACGCAGTATTTT. Amino acids: CSVEGLAGERMGTDTQYF.

This CDR3 reads CASSSGTSVSYEQYF. The CDR3 DNA reads as TGTGCCAGCAGCTCAGGGACTAGCGTTTCCTACGAGCAGTACTTC. The chain links TRBV5-4 to TRBJ2-7; 10 bases match TRBD2. V shed 3 bases and J 1 base; nucleotides not matched to a gene: 4. Germline assignment: CDR1 SGHNT and CDR2 YYREEE (reference sequence). The CDR3 sequence is 15 residues long.

The chain employs TRBV2 and TRBJ2-3; TRBD2 matches at 14 bases. The CDR3 length is 20 residues. The germline V gene has CDR1 SNHLY and CDR2 FYNNEI. V lost 2 bases, J lost 8 bases, and 18 bases stayed unmatched. This CDR3 reads CASSENPPGLAGVLGRTQYF. In nucleotides, the CDR3 is TGTGCCAGCAGTGAAAACCCGCCGGGACTAGCGGGAGTATTAGGGCGTACGCAGTATTTT.

The chain carries TRBV28 and TRBJ2-1, with 12 bases matching TRBD2. Germline CDR1 and CDR2: MDHEN and SYDVKM. This CDR3 spans 15 amino acids. V lost 5 bases, J lost 5 bases, and 4 bases stayed unmatched. CDR3: CASSRLAGVDNEQFF. The CDR3 DNA reads as TGTGCCAGCAGTCGACTAGCGGGAGTTGACAATGAGCAGTTCTTC.

The chain links TRBV7-2 to TRBJ2-5; D may be TRBD2 (6 bases). The CDR3 totals 16 residues. V lost 1 base and J lost 5, with 17 bases in between. CDR1 is SGHTA, CDR2 FQGNSA, per germline. The CDR3, as DNA: TGTGCCAGCAGCTTAGGCGGGGTTTCGGTGGGCGAGACCCAGTACTTC. Translated, it gives CASSLGGVSVGETQYF.

The J gene is TRBJ2-7, the V gene TRBV11-2; a weak D match, TRBD2 (5 bases). The germline gives CDR1 SGHAT, CDR2 FQNNGV. The CDR3 has 15 residues. Trimming removed 0 bases at V and 0 bases at J, with 9 bases between. Here the CDR3 DNA reads TGTGCCAGCAGCTTAGATCCGAGGGACTCCTACGAGCAGTACTTC. It codes for CASSLDPRDSYEQYF.

The rearrangement links TRBV28 to TRBJ1-5, with D hard to call. The germline CDR1 and CDR2 sequences are MDHEN and SYDVKM. The CDR3 runs 14 residues. V shed 3 bases and J shed 7 bases, with 13 bases lying between them. The CDR3 nucleotides read TGTGCCAGCAGTTTCGGACTTCCGAGGCAGCCCCAGCATTTT. Translating gives CASSFGLPRQPQHF. The full variable domain, its missing parts supplied by reference TRBV28 and TRBJ1-5, is DVKVTQSSRYLVKRTGEKVFLECVQDMDHENMFWYRQDPGLGLRLIYFSYDVKMKEKGDIPEGYSVSREKKERFSLILESASTNQTSMYLCASSFGLPRQPQHFGDGTRLSIL.

The rearrangement uses TRBV5-1 and TRBJ2-1, with a tentative D call TRBD1 (6 bases). The CDR3 spans 12 residues. Germline V lookup: CDR1 SGHRS, CDR2 YFSETQ. Trimming pared 4 bases from V and 6 bases from J, leaving 8 bases between. The CDR3 DNA reads as TGCGCCAGCAGCGAACAGGGCAATGAGCAGTTCTTC. Residues: CASSEQGNEQFF.

The rearrangement uses TRBV13 and TRBJ2-6; 11 nucleotides match TRBD2. J lost 3 bases, V lost 1 base, and 17 bases had no gene match. In germline, CDR1 is PRHDT, CDR2 FYEKMQ (reference sequence). The CDR3 length is 22 residues. CDR3 amino acids: CASSLVPRFLAGGPGGANVLTF. Here the CDR3 DNA reads TGTGCCAGCAGCTTAGTACCCCGATTCTTAGCGGGAGGGCCTGGTGGGGCCAACGTCCTGACTTTC.

The chain uses TRBV19 and TRBJ2-1; 11 bases are shared with TRBD2. V trimming: 6 bases; J trimming: 6 bases; junction bases outside the gene matches: 4. CDR1 is LNHDA, CDR2 SQIVND, per germline (reference sequence). This CDR3 has 14 residues. The CDR3 is CASSVAGGPNEQFF. Here the CDR3 DNA reads TGTGCCAGTAGCGTAGCGGGAGGGCCCAATGAGCAGTTCTTC.

The chain is built from TRBV5-5 and TRBJ1-2; possible D gene TRBD1, 5 bases. CDR1 is SGHKS, CDR2 YYEKEE, per germline (reference sequence). V was clipped by 5 bases and J by 2 bases, with 16 bases between them. This CDR3 contains 15 residues. This CDR3 is CASSPVRVMNYGYTF. The DNA for the CDR3 is TGTGCCAGCAGTCCTGTCAGGGTGATGAACTATGGCTACACCTTC.

The chain uses TRBV6-5 and TRBJ1-2; 8 nucleotides match TRBD1. V was pared by 6 bases and J by 3 bases, with 3 bases of the junction left unmatched. CDR1 and CDR2 from the germline V gene are MNHEY and SVGAGI. The CDR3 runs 13 residues. The CDR3 here is CASRDRVDYGYTF. The CDR3 DNA reads TGTGCCAGCAGGGACAGGGTAGACTATGGCTACACCTTC.

The chain is built from TRBV19 and TRBJ1-1; D ambiguous. The germline CDR1 and CDR2 sequences are LNHDA and SQIVND (reference sequence). The V end was cut by 8 bases, the J end by 1 base, with 20 bases between. This CDR3 spans 16 amino acids. Here the CDR3 DNA reads TGTGCCAGTGTCAAAGTTTGGTCGGAGGGGAACACTGAAGCTTTCTTT. Protein product: CASVKVWSEGNTEAFF.

The chain employs TRBV9 and TRBJ2-1; a weak D match, TRBD1 (5 bases). In germline, CDR1 is SGDLS, CDR2 YYNGEE. Trimming shortened V by 0 bases and J by 7 bases, and 17 bases separated the two germline ends. CDR3 length equals 16 residues. The chain's CDR3 is CASSVVSGPALNEQFF. The CDR3 nucleotides are TGTGCCAGCAGCGTAGTCTCAGGGCCTGCTTTAAATGAGCAGTTCTTC.

The chain carries TRBV6-5 and TRBJ1-2; D is perhaps TRBD1 (6 bases). The CDR3 length is 15 residues. Germline CDR1 reads MNHEY; CDR2 reads SVGAGI. Trimming stripped 4 bases from V and 1 base from J, with 13 bases between. The CDR3 region is CASSSLQGYNYGYTF. The CDR3 DNA reads TGTGCCAGCAGTTCCCTACAGGGATATAACTATGGCTACACCTTC.

The V call is TRBV29-1, the J call TRBJ1-2, with a tentative D call TRBD1 (5 bases). The germline V gene has CDR1 SQVTM and CDR2 ANQGSEA. The V end was cut by 1 base, the J end by 1 base, with 7 bases between. The CDR3 has 13 residues. CDR3 bases: TGCAGCGTTGAAGGTCAGGGTAACTATGGCTACACCTTC. It encodes CSVEGQGNYGYTF.

This rearrangement joins TRBV2 to TRBJ1-6, with TRBD1 matching 9 bases. CDR1 SNHLY and CDR2 FYNNEI come from the germline V gene. The CDR3 totals 16 residues. J was trimmed by 8 bases and V by 6 bases; bases with no gene match: 11. CDR3 loop: CASSETRDRVYSPLHF. The DNA of the CDR3 is TGTGCCAGCAGCGAAACCCGGGACAGGGTATATTCACCCCTCCACTTT.

This rearrangement joins TRBV2 to TRBJ1-1; TRBD1 aligns across 7 bases. The V and J ends lost 6 bases and 4 bases, in that order; junction bases with no gene match: 11. The germline CDR1 and CDR2 sequences are SNHLY and FYNNEI. This CDR3 comprises 15 residues. CDR3 sequence: CASSPLDRRGTEAFF. Written as DNA, the CDR3 is TGTGCCAGCAGCCCCTTGGACAGGAGGGGCACTGAAGCTTTCTTT.

This clone occurred once. The chain carries TRBV7-2 and TRBJ2-7, with 8 bases matching TRBD1. Trimming took 4 bases from V and 4 from J; bases not matched to a gene: 9. There are 15 residues in the CDR3. The germline CDR1 and CDR2 sequences are SGHTA and FQGNSA. CDR3 sequence: CASSYQAQGAYEQYF. As DNA, the CDR3 is TGTGCCAGCAGCTACCAGGCCCAGGGGGCATACGAGCAGTACTTC.

The genes are TRBV13 and TRBJ2-5; 8 bases map to TRBD1. With V trimmed by 1 base and J by 4 bases, 5 bases remained unmatched. Germline-derived CDR1 and CDR2 are PRHDT and FYEKMQ (reference sequence). The CDR3 runs to 15 residues. The chain's CDR3 is CASSLVRGRRETQYF. The CDR3 DNA sequence: TGTGCCAGCAGCTTAGTCAGGGGGCGGCGAGAGACCCAGTACTTC.

This sequence joins TRBV7-9 and TRBJ2-5, with D maybe TRBD1 (5 bases). The CDR3 is 14 amino acids. Between the trimmed V and J ends, which lost 5 bases and 5 bases, there was a span of 15 bases. Germline assignment: CDR1 SEHNR and CDR2 FQNEAQ (reference sequence). This chain's CDR3 is CASSRLRDGETQYF. The CDR3 region has the DNA TGTGCCAGCAGCCGACTCAGGGATGGGGAGACCCAGTACTTC.

The table lists this clone with a count of one. The chain recombines TRBV4-2 with TRBJ2-3, with TRBD2 identical over 10 bases. V shed 7 bases, J shed 4 bases, and the junction held 14 bases outside the gene matches. CDR3 length equals 17 residues. CDR1 and CDR2 from the germline V gene are LGHNA and YNFKEQ. In DNA, the CDR3 is TGTGCCAGCAAAGAGGAAGGGAGCGGGGGGGGCGCAGATACGCAGTATTTT. As protein: CASKEEGSGGGADTQYF.

V is TRBV5-1 and J is TRBJ2-7; TRBD2 aligns across 8 bases. CDR3 length: 15 amino acids. V trimming: 4 bases; J trimming: 1 base; junction bases outside the gene matches: 7. Looked up from germline, CDR1 is SGHRS and CDR2 is YFSETQ. The CDR3: CASSPRGGPSYEQYF. CDR3 in DNA: TGCGCCAGCAGCCCTCGGGGGGGGCCTTCCTACGAGCAGTACTTC. Looking up the rest from reference TRBV5-1 and TRBJ2-7 gives the full variable domain: KAGVTQTPRYLIKTRGQQVTLSCSPISGHRSVSWYQQTPGQGLQFLFEYFSETQRNKGNFPGRFSGRQFSNSRSEMNVSTLELGDSALYLCASSPRGGPSYEQYFGPGTRLTVT.